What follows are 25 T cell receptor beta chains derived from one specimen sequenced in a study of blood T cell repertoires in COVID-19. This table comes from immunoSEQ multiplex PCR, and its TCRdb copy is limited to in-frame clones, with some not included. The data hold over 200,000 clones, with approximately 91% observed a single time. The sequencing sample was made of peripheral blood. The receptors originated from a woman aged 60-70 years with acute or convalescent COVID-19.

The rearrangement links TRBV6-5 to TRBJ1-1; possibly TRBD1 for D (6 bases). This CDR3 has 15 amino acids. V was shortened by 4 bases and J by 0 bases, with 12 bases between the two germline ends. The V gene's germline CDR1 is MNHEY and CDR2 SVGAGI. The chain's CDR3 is CASSSGYRVNTEAFF. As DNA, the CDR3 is TGTGCCAGCAGTTCGGGATACAGGGTGAACACTGAAGCTTTCTTT.

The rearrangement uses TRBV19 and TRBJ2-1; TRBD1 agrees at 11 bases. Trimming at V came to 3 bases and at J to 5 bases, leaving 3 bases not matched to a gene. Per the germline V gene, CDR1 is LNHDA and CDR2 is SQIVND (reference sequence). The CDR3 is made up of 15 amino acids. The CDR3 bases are TGTGCCAGTAGTATGGACAGGGGGCGTAACAATGAGCAGTTCTTC. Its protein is CASSMDRGRNNEQFF.

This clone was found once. The chain's CDR3 is CASSSAGYTQYF. Here the CDR3 DNA reads TGTGCCAGTAGTTCTGCGGGGTATACGCAGTATTTT. The chain uses TRBV19 and TRBJ2-3; D may be TRBD2 (6 bases). In germline, CDR1 is LNHDA, CDR2 SQIVND (reference sequence). The CDR3 extends over 12 amino acids. V dropped 5 bases and J dropped 7 bases, with 10 bases sitting between them.

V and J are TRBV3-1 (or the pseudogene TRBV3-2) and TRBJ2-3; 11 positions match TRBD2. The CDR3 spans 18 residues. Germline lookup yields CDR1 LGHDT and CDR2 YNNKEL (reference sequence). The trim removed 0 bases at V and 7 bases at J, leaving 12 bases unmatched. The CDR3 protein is CASSQEPTSGGPRNTQYF. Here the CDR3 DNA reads TGTGCCAGCAGCCAAGAGCCCACTAGCGGGGGACCCAGGAATACGCAGTATTTT.

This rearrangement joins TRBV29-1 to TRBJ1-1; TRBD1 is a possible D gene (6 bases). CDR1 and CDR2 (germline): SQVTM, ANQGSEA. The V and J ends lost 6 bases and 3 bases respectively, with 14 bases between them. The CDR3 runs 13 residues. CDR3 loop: CSVPRGGDTEAFF. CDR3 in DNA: TGCAGCGTGCCAAGGGGGGGGGACACTGAAGCTTTCTTT.

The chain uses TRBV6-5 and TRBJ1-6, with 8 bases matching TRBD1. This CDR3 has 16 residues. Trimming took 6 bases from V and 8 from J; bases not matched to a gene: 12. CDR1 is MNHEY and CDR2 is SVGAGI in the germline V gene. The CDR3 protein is CASSYGQGRGDSPLHF. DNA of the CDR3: TGTGCCAGCAGCTACGGACAGGGAAGGGGAGATTCACCCCTCCACTTT.

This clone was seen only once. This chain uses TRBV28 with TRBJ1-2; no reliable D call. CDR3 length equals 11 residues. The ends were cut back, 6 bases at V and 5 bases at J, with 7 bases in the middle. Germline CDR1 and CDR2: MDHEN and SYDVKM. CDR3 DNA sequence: TGTGCCAGCAGGACACAATATGGCTACACCTTC. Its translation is CASRTQYGYTF.

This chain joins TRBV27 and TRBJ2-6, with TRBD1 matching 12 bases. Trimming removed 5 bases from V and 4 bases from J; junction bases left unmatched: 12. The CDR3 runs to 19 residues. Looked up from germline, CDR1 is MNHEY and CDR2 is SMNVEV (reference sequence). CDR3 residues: CASSQRPGQGAKGANVLTF. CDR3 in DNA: TGTGCCAGCAGTCAGAGGCCGGGACAGGGGGCAAAGGGGGCCAACGTCCTGACTTTC.

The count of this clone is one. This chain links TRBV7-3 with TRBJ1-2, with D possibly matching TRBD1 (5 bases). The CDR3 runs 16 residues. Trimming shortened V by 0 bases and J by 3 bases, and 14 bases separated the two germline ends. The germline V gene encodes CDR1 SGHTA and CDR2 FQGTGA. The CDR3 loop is CASSLTAGPFDYGYTF. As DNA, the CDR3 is TGTGCCAGCAGCTTAACCGCGGGGCCCTTTGACTATGGCTACACCTTC.

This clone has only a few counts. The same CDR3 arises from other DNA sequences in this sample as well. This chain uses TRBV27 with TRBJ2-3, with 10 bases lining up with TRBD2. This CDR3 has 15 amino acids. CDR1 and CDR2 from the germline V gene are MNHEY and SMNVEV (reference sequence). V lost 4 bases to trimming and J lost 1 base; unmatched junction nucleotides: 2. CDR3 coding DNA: TGTGCCAGCAGTTACGGGACTAGCGGCACAGATACGCAGTATTTT. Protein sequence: CASSYGTSGTDTQYF.

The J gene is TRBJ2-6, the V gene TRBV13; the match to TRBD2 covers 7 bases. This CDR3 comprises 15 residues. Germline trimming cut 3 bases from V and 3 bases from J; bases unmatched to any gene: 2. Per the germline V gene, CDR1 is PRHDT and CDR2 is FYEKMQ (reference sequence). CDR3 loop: CASSFGGSGANVLTF. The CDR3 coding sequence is TGTGCCAGCAGCTTCGGGGGGAGTGGGGCCAACGTCCTGACTTTC.

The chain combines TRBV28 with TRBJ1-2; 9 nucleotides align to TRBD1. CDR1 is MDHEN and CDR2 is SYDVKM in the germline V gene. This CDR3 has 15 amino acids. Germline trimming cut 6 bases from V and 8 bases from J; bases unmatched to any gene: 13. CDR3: CASSTGTGWIRGYTF. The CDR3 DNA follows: TGTGCCAGCAGCACCGGGACAGGGTGGATAAGGGGCTACACCTTC.

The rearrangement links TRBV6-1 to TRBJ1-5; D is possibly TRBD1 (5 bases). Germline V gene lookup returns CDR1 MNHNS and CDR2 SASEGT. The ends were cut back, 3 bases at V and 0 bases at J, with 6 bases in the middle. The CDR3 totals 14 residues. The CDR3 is CASSDRDSNQPQHF. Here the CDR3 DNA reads TGTGCCAGCAGTGACAGGGATAGCAATCAGCCCCAGCATTTT.

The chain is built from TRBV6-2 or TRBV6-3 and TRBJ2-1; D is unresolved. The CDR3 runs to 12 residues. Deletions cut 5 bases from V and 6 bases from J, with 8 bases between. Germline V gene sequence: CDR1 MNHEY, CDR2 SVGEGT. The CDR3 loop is CASSKLGNEQFF. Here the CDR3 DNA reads TGTGCCAGCAGTAAGCTAGGCAATGAGCAGTTCTTC.

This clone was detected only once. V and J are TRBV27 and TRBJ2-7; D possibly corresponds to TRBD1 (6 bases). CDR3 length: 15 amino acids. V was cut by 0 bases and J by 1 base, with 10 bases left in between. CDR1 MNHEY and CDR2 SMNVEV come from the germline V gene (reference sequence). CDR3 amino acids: CASSLSRGGSYEQYF. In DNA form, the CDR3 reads TGTGCCAGCAGTTTATCCAGGGGCGGTTCCTACGAGCAGTACTTC.

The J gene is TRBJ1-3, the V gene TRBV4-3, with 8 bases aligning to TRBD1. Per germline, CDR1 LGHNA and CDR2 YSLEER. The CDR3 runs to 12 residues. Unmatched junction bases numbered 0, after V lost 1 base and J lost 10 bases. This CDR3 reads CASSQGQGTIYF. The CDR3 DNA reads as TGCGCCAGCAGCCAAGGACAGGGGACCATATATTTT.

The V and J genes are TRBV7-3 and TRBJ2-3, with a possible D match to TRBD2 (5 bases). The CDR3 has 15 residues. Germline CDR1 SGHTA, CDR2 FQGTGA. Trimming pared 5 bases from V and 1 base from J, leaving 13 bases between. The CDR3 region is CASSRSGIRTDTQYF. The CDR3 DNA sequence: TGTGCCAGCAGCCGCAGCGGAATACGCACAGATACGCAGTATTTT.

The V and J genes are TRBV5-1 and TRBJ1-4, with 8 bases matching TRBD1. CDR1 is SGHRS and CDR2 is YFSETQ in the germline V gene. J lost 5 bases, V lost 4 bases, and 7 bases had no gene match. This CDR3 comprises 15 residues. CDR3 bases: TGCGCCAGCAGCCCCCGGACAGGGTCGAATGAAAAACTGTTTTTT. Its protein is CASSPRTGSNEKLFF.

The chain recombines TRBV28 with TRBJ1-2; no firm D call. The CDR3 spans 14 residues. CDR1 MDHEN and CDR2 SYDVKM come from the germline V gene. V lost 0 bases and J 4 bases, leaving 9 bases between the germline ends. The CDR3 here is CASSLWQAFYGYTF. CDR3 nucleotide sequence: TGTGCCAGCAGTTTATGGCAGGCATTCTATGGCTACACCTTC.

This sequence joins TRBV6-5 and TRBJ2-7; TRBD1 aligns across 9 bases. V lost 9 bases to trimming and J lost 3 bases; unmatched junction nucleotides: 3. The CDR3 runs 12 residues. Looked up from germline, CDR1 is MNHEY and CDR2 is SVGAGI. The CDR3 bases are TGTGCCAGTTACAGGGGGCACTACGAGCAGTACTTC. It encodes CASYRGHYEQYF.

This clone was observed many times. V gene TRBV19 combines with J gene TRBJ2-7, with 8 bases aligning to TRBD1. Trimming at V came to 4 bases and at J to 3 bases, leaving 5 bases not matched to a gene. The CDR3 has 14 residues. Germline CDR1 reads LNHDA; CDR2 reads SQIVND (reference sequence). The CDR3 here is CASSNTGGIYEQYF. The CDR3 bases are TGTGCCAGTAGTAATACAGGGGGAATCTACGAGCAGTACTTC.

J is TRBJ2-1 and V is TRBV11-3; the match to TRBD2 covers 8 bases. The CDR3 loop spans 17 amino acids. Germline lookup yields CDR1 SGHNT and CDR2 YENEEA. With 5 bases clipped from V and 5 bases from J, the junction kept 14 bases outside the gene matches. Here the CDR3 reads CASSPGGRLAGNNEQFF. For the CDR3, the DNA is TGTGCCAGCAGCCCGGGGGGGCGACTGGCGGGAAACAATGAGCAGTTCTTC.

CDR3 nucleotide sequence: TGTGCCAGCAGTAAGAACAGGGGTAATTCACCCCTCCACTTT. Translation: CASSKNRGNSPLHF. The chain is built from TRBV6-5 and TRBJ1-6; TRBD1 matches 7 bases. The CDR3 totals 14 residues. Trimming removed 5 bases from V and 6 bases from J; junction bases left unmatched: 4. CDR1 is MNHEY and CDR2 is SVGAGI in the germline V gene.

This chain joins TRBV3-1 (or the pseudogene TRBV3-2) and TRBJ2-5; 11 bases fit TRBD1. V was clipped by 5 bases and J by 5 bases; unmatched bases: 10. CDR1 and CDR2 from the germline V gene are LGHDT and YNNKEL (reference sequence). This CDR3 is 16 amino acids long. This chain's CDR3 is CASSNRDRGVLETQYF. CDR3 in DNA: TGTGCCAGCAGCAACCGGGACAGGGGGGTCTTGGAGACCCAGTACTTC.

In nucleotides, the CDR3 is TGTGCCAGCAGTGAGACGCGGGGGAACTATGGCTACACCTTC. It specifies CASSETRGNYGYTF. The J gene is TRBJ1-2, the V gene TRBV2; perhaps TRBD1 as D (5 bases). The CDR3 loop spans 14 amino acids. Germline values: CDR1 SNHLY, CDR2 FYNNEI. V lost 3 bases to trimming and J lost 2 bases, with 10 bases between them.